This is a list of T cell receptor beta chains from one sample in a study of OX40 agonist ivuxolimab in advanced cancers. Using immunoSEQ multiplex PCR, the repertoire was profiled, and TCRdb retains in-frame clones only, with some absent. The sample consists of about 54,000 clones, 80% to 90% of them appearing once. The sample consisted of CD4+ or CD8+ T cells sorted from blood, taken in a trial of the OX40 agonist ivuxolimab. The receptors here all came from an adult with an advanced solid tumor such as melanoma, head and neck, liver or kidney cancer. Both conserved end residues are part of each CDR3. Fields, in order: J gene, clone size, V gene, D gene, CDR3 length, CDR3 DNA, CDR3 protein. A D gene is named only where the DNA matches it firmly. Size is omitted from some rows. Given values are once, few, many or a class for expanded clones.

TRBJ2-7 | NA | TRBV18 | NA | 13 | TGTGCCAGCTCACCGGGCGCAGGGCGCGAGCAGTACTTC | CASSPGAGREQYF
TRBJ2-3 | NA | TRBV7-8 | NA | 16 | TGTGCCAGCAGCTTGGACCGCCGGGAGAACACAGATACGCAGTATTTT | CASSLDRRENTDTQYF
TRBJ2-7 | NA | TRBV28 | TRBD1 | 12 | TGTGCCACTCGACAGGGATCCTACGAGCAGTACTTC | CATRQGSYEQYF
TRBJ2-2 | NA | TRBV10-3 | NA | 13 | TGTGCTTCAGGGACGGCGAACACCGGGGAGCTGTTTTTT | CASGTANTGELFF
TRBJ1-3 | NA | TRBV2 | NA | 15 | TGTGCCAGCAAGAACCGAAGGGGTTCTGGAAACACCATATATTTT | CASKNRRGSGNTIYF
TRBJ2-1 | NA | TRBV6-1 | NA | 14 | TGTGCCACCATCACCCCGCCAGGGTACAATGAGCAGTTCTTC | CATITPPGYNEQFF
TRBJ1-3 | NA | TRBV6-5 | TRBD1 | 15 | TGTGCCAGCAGTTACACTTTAGGGGGCAGAAACACCATATATTTT | CASSYTLGGRNTIYF
TRBJ1-2 | once | TRBV11-2 | NA | 13 | TGTGCCAGCAGCATACAGGGAACGGATGGCTACACCTTC | CASSIQGTDGYTF
TRBJ2-4 | NA | TRBV9 | TRBD2 | 17 | TGTGCCAGCAGCGTAGAGGGGGCGGGAGGGACCAAAAACATTCAGTACTTC | CASSVEGAGGTKNIQYF
TRBJ1-2 | NA | TRBV30 | NA | 13 | TGTGCCTGGAGTGTACGGGGGACGCGTGGCTACACCTTC | CAWSVRGTRGYTF
TRBJ1-5 | few | TRBV6-1 | NA | 16 | TGTGCCAGCAGTGAGGAGGGGTTACTGTCCAATCAGCCCCAGCATTTT | CASSEEGLLSNQPQHF
TRBJ1-4 | NA | TRBV5-1 | NA | 16 | TGCGCCAGCAGCTCGGGGGTGCCTCCGGGTAATGAAAAACTGTTTTTT | CASSSGVPPGNEKLFF
TRBJ2-5 | NA | TRBV5-6 | NA | 13 | TGTGCCAGCAGCCACCGGGTGGAAGAGACCCAGTACTTC | CASSHRVEETQYF
TRBJ1-1 | NA | TRBV18 | NA | 14 | TGTGCCAGCTCACCCCCTTCCGTGAACACTGAAGCTTTCTTT | CASSPPSVNTEAFF
TRBJ2-7 | NA | TRBV10-1 | NA | 15 | TGCGCCAGCAGTGAGGGTGGGGCCGTCAGAGGAGAGCAGTACTTC | CASSEGGAVRGEQYF
TRBJ1-5 | NA | TRBV10-3 | NA | 14 | TGTGCCATCAGTGACCCGCGGGGGGCTGAGACCCAGCATTTT | CAISDPRGAETQHF
TRBJ2-7 | NA | TRBV7-3 | TRBD2 | 16 | TGTGCCAGCAGCCCCGGGACTAGCGGGGAACGGTACGAGCAGTACTTC | CASSPGTSGERYEQYF
TRBJ1-5 | NA | TRBV6-5 | TRBD1 | 16 | TGTGCCAGCAGTTCCCGCGGACAGGGGGCGGGTCAGCCCCAGCATTTT | CASSSRGQGAGQPQHF
TRBJ1-5 | NA | TRBV19 | NA | 14 | TGTGCCAGTAGTATAGCAGGGGTTGATCAGCCCCAGCATTTT | CASSIAGVDQPQHF
TRBJ2-7 | NA | TRBV4-2 | TRBD2 | 17 | TGTGCCAGCAGCCAAGATTGGACCAGCGGGAGTAGGTACGAGCAGTACTTC | CASSQDWTSGSRYEQYF
TRBJ2-7 | NA | TRBV29-1 | NA | 13 | TGCAGCGTATCCCGCTCGGGGCCCTACGAGCAGTACTTC | CSVSRSGPYEQYF
TRBJ2-7 | NA | TRBV4-1 | NA | 16 | TGCGCCAGCAGCCACCGCCGGGGAGTTTTTGTCCACGAGCAGTACTTC | CASSHRRGVFVHEQYF
TRBJ2-1 | NA | TRBV5-1 | NA | 13 | TGCGCCAGCAGCGGCGGTGTCTGGGGTGAGCAGTTCTTC | CASSGGVWGEQFF
TRBJ2-1 | NA | TRBV6-5 | NA | 11 | TGTGCCAGCTATTCCCTGGGGGAGCAGTTCTTC | CASYSLGEQFF
TRBJ2-3 | NA | TRBV28 | NA | 14 | TGTGCCAGCAGTTTCCTCTGGGGGACAGATACGCAGTATTTT | CASSFLWGTDTQYF
TRBJ2-7 | NA | TRBV28 | NA | 14 | TGTGCCAGCAGTTTAGGGCTAAGCTCCTACGAGCAGTACTTC | CASSLGLSSYEQYF
TRBJ2-6 | NA | TRBV2 | TRBD1 | 15 | TGTGCCAGCAGCGTAACAGGGGCCGGGGCCAACGTCCTGACTTTC | CASSVTGAGANVLTF
TRBJ2-1 | NA | TRBV5-1 | NA | 15 | TGCGCCAGCAGCTCCCAGGGGACCCAGGGCTATGAGCAGTTCTTC | CASSSQGTQGYEQFF
TRBJ2-3 | NA | TRBV5-1 | NA | 12 | TGCGCCAGCAGCTACCTCACAGATACGCAGTATTTT | CASSYLTDTQYF
TRBJ2-4 | NA | TRBV6-1 | TRBD1 | 14 | TGTGCCAGCAGTGCGAGGACAGGGGGCGATATTCAGTACTTC | CASSARTGGDIQYF
TRBJ1-1 | NA | TRBV6-6 | TRBD1 | 11 | TGTGCCAGCAACCGACAGGGCGAGGCTTTCTTT | CASNRQGEAFF
TRBJ1-2 | NA | TRBV6-5 | TRBD1 | 13 | TGTGCCAGCACTAGACAGGGGCACTATGGCTACACCTTC | CASTRQGHYGYTF
TRBJ1-2 | NA | TRBV5-6 | TRBD1 | 16 | TGTGCCAGCAGCTTTTCCGGGACAGGGGGCGCGGGAGGCTACACCTTC | CASSFSGTGGAGGYTF
TRBJ1-5 | NA | TRBV28 | NA | 15 | TGTGCCAGCAACAAGGACAATTTTTCAAATCAGCCCCAGCATTTT | CASNKDNFSNQPQHF
TRBJ1-1 | NA | TRBV7-3 | NA | 13 | TGTGCCAGCAGCTCTAGGGGAAACACTGAAGCTTTCTTT | CASSSRGNTEAFF
TRBJ2-3 | NA | TRBV25-1 | NA | 14 | TGTGCCAGCAGTAAACTAGGGCAAGCAGATACGCAGTATTTT | CASSKLGQADTQYF
TRBJ2-3 | NA | TRBV18 | NA | 13 | TGTGCCACAGGTGGAGGGGCCGCAGATACGCAGTATTTT | CATGGGAADTQYF
TRBJ2-2 | NA | TRBV11-3 | NA | 17 | TGTGCCAGCAGCCCAAACCAAGCAGGGGCGATCACCGGGGAGCTGTTTTTT | CASSPNQAGAITGELFF
TRBJ1-2 | NA | TRBV27 | TRBD1 | 13 | TGTGCCAGCCACAGGGGCGATAACTATGGCTACACCTTC | CASHRGDNYGYTF
TRBJ2-4 | NA | TRBV11-2 | TRBD1 | 14 | TGTGCCAGCAGCTCGGATGCCCAGGGGGACATTCAGTACTTC | CASSSDAQGDIQYF
TRBJ2-7 | NA | TRBV30 | TRBD1 | 13 | TGTGCCTGGAGTCCGGGACAGCCCTACGAGCAGTACTTC | CAWSPGQPYEQYF
TRBJ2-2 | NA | TRBV28 | TRBD2 | 14 | TGTGCCAGCACCCCGGGGGGAAACGCCGGGGAGCTGTTTTTT | CASTPGGNAGELFF
TRBJ2-1 | NA | TRBV29-1 | TRBD2 | 13 | TGCAGCGTTCTCGGACTAGCGGGAGCTGAGCAGTTCTTC | CSVLGLAGAEQFF
TRBJ1-4 | NA | TRBV7-9 | NA | 18 | TGTGCCAGCAGCTTTGGGACCGGATGGGGGCGCTCGGGTGAAAAACTGTTTTTT | CASSFGTGWGRSGEKLFF